The T cell receptor beta chain described here comes from a study of regulatory T cells in long-lasting Graves disease. Concerning this clonotype: Its antigen is not identified.

Whole-study findings and limits: Clonotypes that were public and shared totalled a few thousand in persistent patients versus approximately 970 in new patients.

Construction of the TCR beta libraries employed iRepertoire HTBI primers in conjunction with Arm-PCR of CDR3 regions. In TCRdb, the multiplex PCR reads were re-called with MiXCR into one record per CDR3 protein. The data show some 350,000 distinct CDR3 sequences, with roughly 17% seen just once and over 20% held by the top ten. Time point in this sample: newly diagnosed GD, antithyroid drugs for less than 3 months. Scientists built the TCR library using RNA that was extracted from PBMCs. The same sample was also used in a study of T cells in Graves' hyperthyroidism and ophthalmopathy. That source notes: The study used the HTBI primer set for a first-round RT-PCR of the TCR CDR3.

The sample here was peripheral blood mononuclear cells (PBMCs), taken at new diagnosis, from a patient treated with antithyroid drugs. The TCR sequence derives from a young woman with Graves disease.

The CDR3 spells CASRTNRGVDQPQHF. In nucleotides, the CDR3 is TGTGCCAGCAGAACCAACAGGGGTGTGGATCAGCCCCAGCATTTT. This chain uses TRBV12-3 or TRBV12-4 with TRBJ1-5; TRBD1 agrees at 7 bases. V gave up 6 bases and J gave up 5 bases; unmatched junction bases: 10. This CDR3 contains 15 residues.